What follows are 27 T cell receptor beta chains derived from one specimen sequenced in a study of cytomegalovirus exposure and HLA in healthy donors. In the PCR, 60 Vbeta and 13 Jbeta primers were used. Measured with immunoSEQ multiplex PCR; TCRdb has only the in-frame clones, and not every one. This sample has some 150,000 clones, with roughly 80% found just once. Sequenced sample: PBMCs. The receptors here all came from a man aged 35 to 55 in good health and CMV-seronegative.

The genes are TRBV10-3 and TRBJ1-1, with a possible D match to TRBD1 (6 bases). V was clipped by 7 bases and J by 4 bases, with 22 bases between them. CDR1 is ENHRY, CDR2 SYGVKD, per germline. The CDR3 runs 16 residues. DNA of the CDR3: TGTGCCATCACGCCCTTTCAACAGGGTCGAGGCACTGAAGCTTTCTTT. Amino acids: CAITPFQQGRGTEAFF.

This clone has just a few counts. The V and J genes are TRBV30 and TRBJ1-1, with D possibly being TRBD1 (5 bases). CDR3 length equals 15 residues. V shed 1 base and J shed 4 bases, with 16 bases lying between them. From germline, CDR1 is GTSNPN and CDR2 SVGIG (reference sequence). The CDR3 sequence: CAWSAGRVGVTEAFF. DNA of the CDR3: TGTGCCTGGAGTGCCGGCAGGGTAGGGGTCACTGAAGCTTTCTTT.

The J gene is TRBJ2-1, the V gene TRBV29-1; TRBD1 might be the D (6 bases). V was cut by 2 bases and J by 6 bases, with 17 bases left in between. The CDR3 consists of 15 residues. Germline assignment: CDR1 SQVTM and CDR2 ANQGSEA. The CDR3 reads CSVETDTLGGNEQFF. The DNA of the CDR3 is TGCAGCGTTGAAACGGACACCCTAGGGGGCAATGAGCAGTTCTTC.

This rearrangement joins TRBV4-2 to TRBJ1-2, with D possibly TRBD1 on 6 matching bases. Germline V gene data show CDR1 as LGHNA and CDR2 as YNFKEQ. The CDR3 contains 15 residues. V was pared by 0 bases and J by 5 bases, with 13 bases between. The CDR3 loop is CASSQDWTESYGYTF. The DNA of the CDR3 is TGTGCCAGCAGCCAAGATTGGACAGAGAGTTATGGCTACACCTTC.

The V gene is TRBV9, the J gene TRBJ1-2; 11 bases match TRBD1. The J segment lost 3 bases and the V segment lost 0 bases, leaving 4 bases of the junction unmatched. Germline lookup yields CDR1 SGDLS and CDR2 YYNGEE. CDR3 length: 16 residues. The CDR3 here is CASSVGTGGYYYGYTF. The CDR3 nucleotides read TGTGCCAGCAGCGTAGGGACAGGGGGCTATTACTATGGCTACACCTTC.

The chain couples TRBV5-6 to TRBJ2-1; possibly TRBD1 for D (7 bases). Trimming removed 4 bases at V and 8 bases at J, with 13 bases between. Germline CDR1 is SGHDT and CDR2 is YYEEEE. This CDR3 is 13 amino acids long. The CDR3 DNA follows: TGTGCCAGCAGCACAGGGGAGGTCTATGAGCAGTTCTTC. Encoded protein: CASSTGEVYEQFF. Full variable domain (remainder filled in from reference TRBV5-6 and TRBJ2-1): DAGVTQSPTHLIKTRGQQVTLRCSPKSGHDTVSWYQQALGQGPQFIFQYYEEEERQRGNFPDRFSGHQFPNYSSELNVNALLLGDSALYLCASSTGEVYEQFFGPGTRLTVL.

This chain uses TRBV19 with TRBJ2-5; D perhaps matches TRBD1 (6 bases). CDR3 size: 15 residues. The V end lost 5 bases, the J end lost 4 bases, and 17 bases lay between the germline ends. The germline CDR1 and CDR2 sequences are LNHDA and SQIVND (reference sequence). The CDR3 DNA follows: TGTGCCAGTAGTCAATTGGGGGCCCGGGGAGAGACCCAGTACTTC. Translating gives CASSQLGARGETQYF.

This chain joins TRBV7-6 and TRBJ2-1; 8 bases align to TRBD1. The germline CDR1 and CDR2 sequences are SGHVS and FNYEAQ. Losses at the gene ends were 5 bases for V and 5 bases for J; bases not matched to a gene: 5. This CDR3 is built from 14 residues. The CDR3 bases are TGTGCCAGCAGCCTACAGGGGGGTAACAATGAGCAGTTCTTC. Translated, it gives CASSLQGGNNEQFF.

V is TRBV28 and J is TRBJ1-4, with TRBD1 matching 8 bases. The junction had 3 bases not matched to a gene; V was cut back by 6 bases and J by 3 bases. The CDR3 sequence is 14 residues long. In germline, CDR1 is MDHEN, CDR2 SYDVKM. CDR3 protein: CASSQDRANEKLFF. CDR3 DNA sequence: TGTGCCAGCAGCCAGGACAGGGCTAATGAAAAACTGTTTTTT.

The genes are TRBV5-5 and TRBJ2-3; 11 positions match TRBD2. Germline-derived CDR1 and CDR2 are SGHKS and YYEKEE (reference sequence). The CDR3 loop spans 16 amino acids. V lost 3 bases to trimming and J lost 7 bases; unmatched junction nucleotides: 10. The CDR3 nucleotides are TGTGCCAGCAGCTCTATTAGCGGGGGGGCCGGGAATACGCAGTATTTT. Residues: CASSSISGGAGNTQYF.

The chain uses TRBV28 and TRBJ2-3; 8 bases are a match to TRBD2. Germline CDR1 is MDHEN and CDR2 is SYDVKM. This CDR3 comprises 15 residues. Trimming cost V 4 bases and J 4 bases; bases outside gene matches: 7. The CDR3 region has the DNA TGTGCCAGCAGTTCGGGGGGGAGAGGCGCAGATACGCAGTATTTT. Residues: CASSSGGRGADTQYF.

The chain recombines TRBV18 with TRBJ2-3, with D hard to call. There are 12 residues in the CDR3. Germline V gives CDR1 KGHSH, CDR2 LQKENI. V dropped 5 bases and J dropped 2 bases, with 5 bases sitting between them. This CDR3 is CASSSNTDTQYF. CDR3 nucleotides: TGTGCCAGCTCATCCAACACAGATACGCAGTATTTT.

As concerns this clone: Other nucleotide sequences in the sample specify the same CDR3. J is TRBJ2-3 and V is TRBV5-1; TRBD2 aligns across 11 bases. The CDR3 has 17 residues. After removal of 0 bases from V and 1 base from J, the junction contained 4 bases not matched to a gene. CDR1 SGHRS and CDR2 YFSETQ come from the germline V gene. CDR3 residues: CASSLGASGGRTDTQYF. The CDR3 DNA reads TGCGCCAGCAGCTTGGGCGCTAGCGGGGGGCGCACAGATACGCAGTATTTT.

The CDR3 DNA is TGCAGCGTTGACGTATACAATGAGCAGTTCTTC. Protein product: CSVDVYNEQFF. The chain employs TRBV29-1 and TRBJ2-1; no firm D call. This CDR3 contains 11 residues. The germline CDR1 and CDR2 sequences are SQVTM and ANQGSEA. V lost 3 bases and J 4 bases, leaving 4 bases between the germline ends.

The rearrangement uses TRBV7-8 and TRBJ2-3; D gene uncertain. Deletions cut 2 bases from V and 2 bases from J, with 11 bases between. This CDR3 has 15 residues. Germline CDR1 reads SGHVS; CDR2 reads FQNEAQ. CDR3 amino acids: CASSLLLAFTDTQYF. Here the CDR3 DNA reads TGTGCCAGCAGCTTACTGTTAGCCTTCACAGATACGCAGTATTTT.

The chain combines TRBV13 with TRBJ2-6, with 7 positions matching TRBD1. The germline CDR1 and CDR2 sequences are PRHDT and FYEKMQ (reference sequence). The CDR3 totals 16 residues. V trimming: 5 bases; J trimming: 2 bases; junction bases outside the gene matches: 6. CDR3: CASSPTGFPGANVLTF. The CDR3 coding sequence is TGTGCCAGCAGCCCGACAGGGTTCCCTGGGGCCAACGTCCTGACTTTC.

This clone has a handful of counts. The chain joins TRBV7-2 to TRBJ2-7, with D possibly being TRBD2 (6 bases). Germline V gene lookup returns CDR1 SGHTA and CDR2 FQGNSA. Trimming removed 5 bases from V and 7 bases from J, with 21 bases in between. The CDR3 covers 15 residues. The CDR3 loop is CASSLVAGPNTEQYF. CDR3 DNA sequence: TGTGCCAGCAGCCTCGTGGCGGGGCCCAACACGGAGCAGTACTTC.

This chain connects TRBV7-6 to TRBJ2-1, with 16 bases fitting TRBD2. Losses at the gene ends were 5 bases for V and 7 bases for J; bases not matched to a gene: 11. The CDR3 totals 18 residues. The V gene's germline CDR1 is SGHVS and CDR2 FNYEAQ. The CDR3 sequence is CASSHPEGLAGGPNEQFF. The CDR3 DNA follows: TGTGCCAGCAGCCACCCCGAGGGACTAGCGGGGGGGCCGAATGAGCAGTTCTTC.

This clone was seen more than once but under ten times. The chain employs TRBV4-3 and TRBJ1-5; 7 positions match TRBD1. V was pared by 4 bases and J by 2 bases, with 8 bases of the junction left unmatched. The CDR3 extends over 16 amino acids. CDR1 is LGHNA and CDR2 is YSLEER in the germline V gene. This chain's CDR3 is CASSRARDSRNQPQHF. For the CDR3, the DNA is TGCGCCAGCAGCCGAGCCCGGGACAGCCGCAATCAGCCCCAGCATTTT.

The chain couples TRBV9 to TRBJ1-1; tentatively, D is TRBD1 (5 bases). CDR3 size: 14 residues. Trimming stripped 0 bases from V and 3 bases from J, with 9 bases between. The V gene's germline CDR1 is SGDLS and CDR2 YYNGEE. CDR3 in DNA: TGTGCCAGCAGCGTAGTACCGGGGGACACTGAAGCTTTCTTT. Residues: CASSVVPGDTEAFF. The full variable domain, completed using reference TRBV9 and TRBJ1-1, is DSGVTQTPKHLITATGQRVTLRCSPRSGDLSVYWYQQSLDQGLQFLIQYYNGEERAKGNILERFSAQQFPDLHSELNLSSLELGDSALYFCASSVVPGDTEAFFGQGTRLTVV.

The V and J genes are TRBV5-6 and TRBJ2-7; 13 positions match TRBD2. V shed 4 bases, J shed 2 bases, and the junction held 3 bases outside the gene matches. The germline V gene has CDR1 SGHDT and CDR2 YYEEEE. This CDR3 has 15 residues. CDR3 sequence (DNA): TGTGCCAGCAGCAGACTAGCGGGGGGTACCTACGAGCAGTACTTC. It codes for CASSRLAGGTYEQYF.

The chain employs TRBV7-9 and TRBJ1-3; 7 positions match TRBD1. The CDR3 sequence is 14 residues long. V gave up 6 bases and J gave up 3 bases; unmatched junction bases: 5. The germline V gene encodes CDR1 SEHNR and CDR2 FQNEAQ (reference sequence). CDR3 region: CASRPRDSGNTIYF. DNA of the CDR3: TGTGCCAGCAGGCCCCGGGACAGTGGAAACACCATATATTTT.

The V gene is TRBV19, the J gene TRBJ1-5, with TRBD1 matching over 11 bases. From germline, CDR1 is LNHDA and CDR2 SQIVND (reference sequence). The CDR3 length is 18 residues. V trimming: 6 bases; J trimming: 4 bases; junction bases outside the gene matches: 14. CDR3 DNA sequence: TGTGCCAGTAGGTCCCGGGACAGGGGGGTCCTTTGGAATCAGCCCCAGCATTTT. Translating it yields CASRSRDRGVLWNQPQHF.

This CDR3 is CASRAGASREQYF. CDR3 DNA sequence: TGTGCCAGCAGGGCAGGGGCCTCTAGGGAGCAGTACTTC. V gene TRBV6-5 combines with J gene TRBJ2-7; perhaps TRBD1 as D (6 bases). CDR1 is MNHEY, CDR2 SVGAGI, per germline. The germline V and J ends were trimmed by 6 bases and 7 bases, with 16 bases remaining between them. The CDR3 totals 13 residues.

The chain is built from TRBV2 and TRBJ1-4, with D maybe TRBD1 (5 bases). CDR1 and CDR2 from the germline V gene are SNHLY and FYNNEI. The V gene lost 7 bases and the J gene lost 7 bases, with 16 bases spanning the gap. The CDR3 is 14 residues long. CDR3 in DNA: TGTGCCAGCATTGGGCAATCGGGGGGTGAAAAACTGTTTTTT. Translated, it gives CASIGQSGGEKLFF. Full variable domain (outside the CDR3, taken from reference TRBV2 and TRBJ1-4): EPEVTQTPSHQVTQMGQEVILRCVPISNHLYFYWYRQILGQKVEFLVSFYNNEISEKSEIFDDQFSVERPDGSNFTLKIRSTKLEDSAMYFCASIGQSGGEKLFFGSGTQLSVL.

This clone was counted a few times. One junction end does not reproduce the germline sequence, and a read error may be involved. This sequence joins TRBV7-7 and TRBJ1-1; D is unclear. Germline assignment: CDR1 SSHAT and CDR2 FNYEAQ (reference sequence). This CDR3 region has 13 residues. In DNA, the CDR3 is TGTGCTAGCAGCTTATCAATGAACACTGAAGCTTTCTTT. Translating gives CASSLSMNTEAFF.

V gene TRBV29-1 combines with J gene TRBJ2-1; 9 bases map to TRBD1. This CDR3 has 12 amino acids. The germline V gene has CDR1 SQVTM and CDR2 ANQGSEA. The junction had 6 bases not matched to a gene; V was cut back by 7 bases and J by 8 bases. The CDR3 DNA is TGCAGCGCTGGGACAGGGAGGGATGAGCAGTTCTTC. This encodes CSAGTGRDEQFF.